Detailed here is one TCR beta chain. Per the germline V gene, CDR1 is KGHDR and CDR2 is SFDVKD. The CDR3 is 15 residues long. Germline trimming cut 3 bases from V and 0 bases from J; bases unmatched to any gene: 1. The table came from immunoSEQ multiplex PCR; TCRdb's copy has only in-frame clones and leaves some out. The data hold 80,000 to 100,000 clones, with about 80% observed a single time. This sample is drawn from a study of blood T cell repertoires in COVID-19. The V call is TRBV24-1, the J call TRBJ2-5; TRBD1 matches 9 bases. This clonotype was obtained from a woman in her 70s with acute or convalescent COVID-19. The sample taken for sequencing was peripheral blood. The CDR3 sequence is CATSDGTGNQETQYF. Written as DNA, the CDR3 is TGTGCCACCAGTGATGGGACAGGGAACCAAGAGACCCAGTACTTC.